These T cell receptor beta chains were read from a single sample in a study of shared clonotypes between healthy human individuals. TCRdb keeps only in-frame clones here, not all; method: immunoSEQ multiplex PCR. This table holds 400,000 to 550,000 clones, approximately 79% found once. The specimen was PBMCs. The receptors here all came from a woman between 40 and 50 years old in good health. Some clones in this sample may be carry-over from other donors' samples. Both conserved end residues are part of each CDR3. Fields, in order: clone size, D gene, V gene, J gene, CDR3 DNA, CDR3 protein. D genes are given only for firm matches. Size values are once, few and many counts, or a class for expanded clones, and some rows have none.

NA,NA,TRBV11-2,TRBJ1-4,TGTGCCAGCAGCTTATACGGCAGGGTTAGTGAAAAACTGTTTTTT,CASSLYGRVSEKLFF
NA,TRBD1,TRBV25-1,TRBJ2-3,TGTGCCAGCAGGATGACAGGGATGAAAGATACGCAGTATTTT,CASRMTGMKDTQYF
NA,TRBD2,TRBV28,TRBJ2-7,TGTGCCAGCAGTCCCCCCGGGGGGGGCTTCTACGAGCAGTACTTC,CASSPPGGGFYEQYF
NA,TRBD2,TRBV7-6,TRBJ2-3,TGTGCCAGCAGCTTAGGTACTCGCGGGAGCGGCACAGATACGCAGTATTTT,CASSLGTRGSGTDTQYF
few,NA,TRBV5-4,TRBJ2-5,TGTGCCAGCAACCGACAGGAGGGGGAGACCCAGTACTTC,CASNRQEGETQYF
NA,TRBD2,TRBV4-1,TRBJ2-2,TGCGCCAGCAGCCAAGATGGGGTCGGGAGGTTGGGTGTGGCGAACACCGGGGAGCTGTTTTTT,CASSQDGVGRLGVANTGELFF
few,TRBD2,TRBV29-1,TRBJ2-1,TGCAGCGTAATACTAGCGGAGAGCTCCTACAATGAGCAGTTCTTC,CSVILAESSYNEQFF
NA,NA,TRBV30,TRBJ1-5,TGTGCCTGGAGTCCCAGGGACCTCAATCAGCCCCAGCATTTT,CAWSPRDLNQPQHF
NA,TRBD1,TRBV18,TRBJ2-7,TGTGCCAGCTCACCAAGCGGACAGGGCTACGAGCAGTACTTC,CASSPSGQGYEQYF
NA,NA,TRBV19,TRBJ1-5,TGTGCCAGTAGTACATCACCGGGCACAAATCAGCCCCAGCATTTT,CASSTSPGTNQPQHF
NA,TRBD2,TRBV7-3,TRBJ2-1,TGTGCCAGCAGCTTGGGACTAGCGGGAGTCGATGAGCAGTTCTTC,CASSLGLAGVDEQFF
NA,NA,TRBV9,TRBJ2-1,TGTGCCAGCAGCGTAGGCTCCGGTGGTAGCGGAACTAATGAGCAGTTCTTC,CASSVGSGGSGTNEQFF
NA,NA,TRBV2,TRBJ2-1,TGTGCCAGCAGTGGAGACTCGTCCGTAAATGAGCAGTTCTTC,CASSGDSSVNEQFF
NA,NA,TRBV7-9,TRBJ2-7,TGTGCCAGCAGCTTGGAGGCGGGCGGCTACGAGCAGTACTTC,CASSLEAGGYEQYF
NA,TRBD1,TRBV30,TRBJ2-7,TGTGCCTGGGCCAGGGGACAGGGCGAAGCCTACGAGCAGTACTTC,CAWARGQGEAYEQYF